This T cell receptor beta chain was captured by sequencing in a study of control samples from healthy donors and cancer patients (dated by TCRdb to 2018 to 2021). This clone was counted between two and nine times. No cognate antigen has been identified for it. Per-base quality was not reported, and no clone a single base away is much larger than it. The protocol used for the library was the immunoSEQ multiplex PCR assay. In its TCRdb copy, this immuneACCESS table keeps in-frame sequences only and misses some clones. Where compared with another copy, unresolved V genes explain less than half of these, and the others have no known cause. Counted in this sample were about 55,000 clones; roughly 95% of them appeared once. 1.1% of the sample goes to the ten largest clones. CDR1 and CDR2 are drawn from the germline V gene: MDHEN, SYDVKM. V ends up 6 bases short and J 5 bases short, with an unmatched junction base count of 4. Including the terminal cysteine and phenylalanine, the CDR3 comprises 13 residues. CDR3 DNA only is kept here, 39 bases in frame from base 1.

Sequencing was carried out using blood. This clonotype was obtained from a woman aged 18-29 years in good health. The rearrangement combines TRBV28 with TRBJ1-1; TRBD1 agrees with 9 junctional bases. The CDR3 reads CASRPGQGTEAFF. The sequenced DNA is TGTGCCAGCAGACCCGGACAGGGGACTGAAGCTTTCTTT.